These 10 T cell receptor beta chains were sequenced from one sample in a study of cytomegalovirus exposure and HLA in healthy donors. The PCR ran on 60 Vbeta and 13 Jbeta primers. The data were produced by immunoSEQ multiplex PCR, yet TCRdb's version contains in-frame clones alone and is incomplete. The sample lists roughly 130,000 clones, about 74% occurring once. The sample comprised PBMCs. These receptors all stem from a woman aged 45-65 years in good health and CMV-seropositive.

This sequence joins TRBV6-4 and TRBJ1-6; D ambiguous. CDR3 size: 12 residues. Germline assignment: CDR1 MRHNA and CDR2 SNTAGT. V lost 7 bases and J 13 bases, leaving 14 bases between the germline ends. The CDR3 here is CASIGWPRPLHF. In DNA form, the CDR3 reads TGTGCCAGCATCGGGTGGCCCCGGCCCCTCCACTTT.

Here the CDR3 reads CASSLGDFSYEQYF. The CDR3 nucleotides read TGTGCCAGCAGCTTGGGGGACTTCTCCTACGAGCAGTACTTC. This chain uses TRBV5-8 with TRBJ2-7, with D possibly TRBD2 on 6 matching bases. This CDR3 is built from 14 residues. Germline CDR1 reads SGHTS; CDR2 reads YDEGEE. Trimming shortened V by 0 bases and J by 0 bases, and 7 bases separated the two germline ends.

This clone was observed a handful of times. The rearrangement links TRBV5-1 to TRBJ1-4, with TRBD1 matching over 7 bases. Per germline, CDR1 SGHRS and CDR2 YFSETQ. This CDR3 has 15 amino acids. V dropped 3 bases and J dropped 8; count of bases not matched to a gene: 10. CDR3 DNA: TGCGCCAGCAGCTCTACCCGACAGGGTGGCGAAAAACTGTTTTTT. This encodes CASSSTRQGGEKLFF.

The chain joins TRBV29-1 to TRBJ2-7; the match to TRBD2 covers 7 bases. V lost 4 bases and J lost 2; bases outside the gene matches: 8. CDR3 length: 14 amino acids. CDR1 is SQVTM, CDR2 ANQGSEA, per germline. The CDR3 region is CSVVRSGRAYEQYF. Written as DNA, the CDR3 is TGCAGCGTTGTCCGCTCAGGGAGGGCCTACGAGCAGTACTTC.

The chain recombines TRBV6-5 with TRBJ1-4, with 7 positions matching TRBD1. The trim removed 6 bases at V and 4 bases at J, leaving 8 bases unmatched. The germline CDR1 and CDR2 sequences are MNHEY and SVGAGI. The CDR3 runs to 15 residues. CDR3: CASRLTGAGNEKLFF. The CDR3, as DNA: TGTGCCAGCAGACTTACAGGGGCGGGTAATGAAAAACTGTTTTTT.

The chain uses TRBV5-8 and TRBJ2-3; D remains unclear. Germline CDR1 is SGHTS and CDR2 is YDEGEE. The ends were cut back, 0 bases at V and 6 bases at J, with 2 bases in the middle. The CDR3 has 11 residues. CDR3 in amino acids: CASSLADTQYF. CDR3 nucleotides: TGTGCCAGCAGCTTGGCTGATACGCAGTATTTT.

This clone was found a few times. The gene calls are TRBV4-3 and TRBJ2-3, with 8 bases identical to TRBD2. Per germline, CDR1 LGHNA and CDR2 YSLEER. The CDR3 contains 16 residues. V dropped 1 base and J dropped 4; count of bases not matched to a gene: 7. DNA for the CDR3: TGCGCCAGCAGCCAAGGGGGGGGACTAGGGGCAGATACGCAGTATTTT. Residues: CASSQGGGLGADTQYF.

For the CDR3, the DNA is TGCGCCAGCAGCGATCAGGGTCCCAATGAGCAGTTCTTC. This codes for CASSDQGPNEQFF. The chain carries TRBV5-1 and TRBJ2-1, with a weak D call TRBD1 (5 bases). Trimming stripped 4 bases from V and 6 bases from J, with 11 bases between. The germline V gene encodes CDR1 SGHRS and CDR2 YFSETQ. The length of the CDR3 is 13 residues. Together with reference TRBV5-1 and TRBJ2-1, the CDR3 gives the full variable domain: KAGVTQTPRYLIKTRGQQVTLSCSPISGHRSVSWYQQTPGQGLQFLFEYFSETQRNKGNFPGRFSGRQFSNSRSEMNVSTLELGDSALYLCASSDQGPNEQFFGPGTRLTVL.

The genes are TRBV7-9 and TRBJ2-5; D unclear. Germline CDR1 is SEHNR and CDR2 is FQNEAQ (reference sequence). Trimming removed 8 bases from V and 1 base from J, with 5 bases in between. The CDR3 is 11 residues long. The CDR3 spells CASVAQETQYF. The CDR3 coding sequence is TGTGCCAGCGTAGCCCAAGAGACCCAGTACTTC.

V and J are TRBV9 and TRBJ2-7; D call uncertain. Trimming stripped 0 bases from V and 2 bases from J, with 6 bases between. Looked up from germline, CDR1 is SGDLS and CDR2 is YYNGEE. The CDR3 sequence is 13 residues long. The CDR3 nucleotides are TGTGCCAGCAGCGTAGGTCAGACCTACGAGCAGTACTTC. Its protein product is CASSVGQTYEQYF.